This T cell receptor (beta chain) was found in a study of cytomegalovirus exposure and HLA in healthy donors. Here immunoSEQ multiplex PCR was the method, and the copy in TCRdb shows in-frame clones only, minus some. Of more than 85,000 clones listed, around nine tenths are singletons. A word on this clone: What it binds is not known.

This CDR3 region has 16 residues. CDR1 MGHRA and CDR2 YSYEKL come from the germline V gene. Trimming took off 3 bases at V and 2 bases at J, with 16 bases between the two ends. Study-wide results and limits: In the 130 or so validation repertoires, a later analysis found that first-cohort TCR clusters tended to co-occur.

The chain joins TRBV4-1 to TRBJ1-2, with D perhaps matching TRBD1 (5 bases). Sequencing was performed on PBMCs. The TCR comes from a woman in her 30s in good health and CMV-seropositive. As DNA, the CDR3 is TGCGCCAGCAGCCAGCCTCTGGGGCATTCAAACTATGGCTACACCTTC. Residues: CASSQPLGHSNYGYTF.